The present TCR beta chain was sequenced within a study of blood T cell repertoires in COVID-19. Study in general: Material from acute and convalescent COVID-19 was sourced from the United States, Italy and Spain. The cDNA or gDNA used as material had been derived from T cells, B-cell-depleted T cells, or PBMCs.

CDR1 is LGHDT, CDR2 YNNKEL, per germline (reference sequence). The CDR3 extends over 18 amino acids. The V gene end was trimmed by 0 bases and the J gene end by 3 bases; junction bases not matched to a gene: 6. In the original workflow: Nucleated cell counts were estimated from reference gene primer amplification. The assay was immunoSEQ multiplex PCR, and TCRdb's table has in-frame clones only and misses some. V and J calls and clone size follow that table, whereas D and trimming were derived from the DNA. The profile covers over 150,000 clones, with about 85% appearing a single time and 0.85% to 1.2% taken by the ten largest.

The chain combines TRBV3-1 (or the pseudogene TRBV3-2) with TRBJ2-1, with TRBD2 matching over 12 bases. The receptor was derived from a man aged 35-49 years with acute or convalescent COVID-19. The sample was peripheral blood. Here the CDR3 reads CASSQDRGLAGYYNEQFF. CDR3 coding DNA: TGTGCCAGCAGCCAAGATAGGGGACTAGCGGGCTACTACAATGAGCAGTTCTTC.